This T cell receptor beta chain was documented in a study of blood T cells in healthy people across ages. General observations from the study: Any changes in expanded clonotypes were possibly confounded, as donor CMV status remained unknown. With unsorted PBMCs, a conclusive comparison of naive versus antigen-experienced cells was not possible. TCR beta diversity, measured per million T cells, fell in a roughly linear way with age.

Extractions gave at least 5 micrograms of total RNA per sample. Concerning this clonotype: The target antigen is unknown.

Trimming took off 0 bases at V and 6 bases at J, with 7 bases between the two ends. CDR1 is SGDLS and CDR2 is YYNGEE in the germline V gene. The CDR3 loop spans 14 amino acids. A second roughly 6 to 12 cycle PCR used barcoded and J-beta primers. TCRdb reprocessed the 5' RACE reads via MiXCR and lists one record per CDR3 protein. The sample has 850,000 or so distinct CDR3 sequences; around 28% are singletons. The clonotype was recovered from an elderly woman in good health. The specimen was blood. V usage is TRBV9 and J usage is TRBJ1-6; tentative D call: TRBD1 (5 bases). CDR3 loop: CASSVGGFNSPLHF. CDR3 nucleotides: TGTGCCAGCAGCGTAGGGGGGTTTAATTCACCCCTCCACTTT. Full variable domain (missing parts from reference TRBV9 and TRBJ1-6): DSGVTQTPKHLITATGQRVTLRCSPRSGDLSVYWYQQSLDQGLQFLIQYYNGEERAKGNILERFSAQQFPDLHSELNLSSLELGDSALYFCASSVGGFNSPLHFGNGTRLTVT.